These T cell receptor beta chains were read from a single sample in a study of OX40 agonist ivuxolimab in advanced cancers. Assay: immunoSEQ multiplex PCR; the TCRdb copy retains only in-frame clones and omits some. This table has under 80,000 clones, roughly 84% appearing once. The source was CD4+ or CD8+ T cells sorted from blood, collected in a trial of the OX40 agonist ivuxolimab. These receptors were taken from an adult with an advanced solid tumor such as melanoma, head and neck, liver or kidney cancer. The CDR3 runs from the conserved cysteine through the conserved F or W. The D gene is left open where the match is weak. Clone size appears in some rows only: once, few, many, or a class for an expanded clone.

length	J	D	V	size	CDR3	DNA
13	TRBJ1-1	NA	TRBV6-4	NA	CASIPGVNTEAFF	TGTGCCAGCATTCCAGGTGTGAACACTGAAGCTTTCTTT
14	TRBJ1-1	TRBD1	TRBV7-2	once	CASSSRQGATEAFF	TGTGCCAGCAGCTCTAGACAGGGCGCCACTGAAGCTTTCTTT
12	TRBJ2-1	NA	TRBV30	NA	CALRGFFNEQFF	TGTGCCCTTAGGGGTTTTTTCAATGAGCAGTTCTTC
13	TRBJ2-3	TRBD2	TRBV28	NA	CASGEGPTDTQYF	TGTGCCAGCGGGGAGGGTCCCACAGATACGCAGTATTTT
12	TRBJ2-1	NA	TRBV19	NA	CASSIVGYEQFF	TGTGCCAGTAGTATCGTTGGGTATGAGCAGTTCTTC
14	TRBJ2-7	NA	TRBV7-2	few	CASSFAGRMAEQYF	TGTGCCAGCAGCTTCGCAGGGCGCATGGCCGAGCAGTACTTC
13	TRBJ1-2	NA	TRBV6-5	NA	CASGLGANYGYTF	TGTGCCAGCGGGTTGGGGGCTAACTATGGCTACACCTTC
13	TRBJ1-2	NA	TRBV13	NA	CASSSQGEYGYTF	TGTGCCAGCAGTTCACAGGGAGAATATGGCTACACCTTC
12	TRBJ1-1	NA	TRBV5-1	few	CASSSTRTEAFF	TGCGCCAGCAGCTCGACTAGGACTGAAGCTTTCTTT
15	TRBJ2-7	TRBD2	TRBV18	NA	CASSPPLAGTHEQYF	TGTGCCAGCTCACCACCACTAGCGGGAACCCACGAGCAGTACTTC
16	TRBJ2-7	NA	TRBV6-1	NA	CASSEDGQGWSYEQYF	TGTGCCAGCAGTGAAGACGGCCAGGGCTGGTCCTACGAGCAGTACTTC